These T cell receptor beta chains were read from a single sample in a study of T cells expressing NK-cell markers. Reanalyzing the 5' RACE reads, TCRdb keeps one entry per CDR3 protein, without DNA. Its table lists over 200,000 distinct CDR3 sequences. The sequencing sample was made of blood T cells: a sorted CD56 or NKG2C T cell subset, CD4+ or CD8+ T cells, or bulk PBMC T cells (not recorded which). The receptors were sampled from a man between 18 and 35 years old in good health. Both conserved end residues are part of each CDR3. Each record gives: J gene, V gene, CDR3 protein.

J gene: TRBJ2-5; V gene: TRBV14; CDR3 protein: CASSTRRTQQETQYF
J gene: TRBJ2-2; V gene: TRBV20-1; CDR3 protein: CSASLGQPGASGELFF
J gene: TRBJ2-5; V gene: TRBV5-1; CDR3 protein: CASSSAPNWVGRETQYF
J gene: TRBJ2-2; V gene: TRBV3-1; CDR3 protein: CASSQGLAGELVGELFF
J gene: TRBJ2-7; V gene: TRBV7-9; CDR3 protein: CASSLERDEREQYF
J gene: TRBJ1-6; V gene: TRBV12-3/TRBV12-4; CDR3 protein: CASSLAGQGNSPLHF
J gene: TRBJ2-1; V gene: TRBV13; CDR3 protein: CASSQSGTGGGEQFF
J gene: TRBJ1-1; V gene: TRBV6-2/TRBV6-3; CDR3 protein: CASSSRDSHTEAFF
J gene: TRBJ2-3; V gene: TRBV20-1; CDR3 protein: CSASDGAQDTQYF
J gene: TRBJ2-7; V gene: TRBV20-1; CDR3 protein: CSAPKTSGAPYEQYF
J gene: TRBJ2-3; V gene: TRBV28; CDR3 protein: CASSPHPGRGETDTQYF
J gene: TRBJ1-2; V gene: TRBV6-5; CDR3 protein: CASSFAGYGYTF
J gene: TRBJ2-1; V gene: TRBV6-5; CDR3 protein: CASSLYRDSYNEQFF
J gene: TRBJ1-4; V gene: TRBV12-3/TRBV12-4; CDR3 protein: CASNFRASSEKLFF
J gene: TRBJ2-1; V gene: TRBV20-1; CDR3 protein: CSARGLGGPYNEQFF
J gene: TRBJ2-3; V gene: TRBV20-1; CDR3 protein: CSAVSSGNTQYF
J gene: TRBJ2-1; V gene: TRBV7-2; CDR3 protein: CASSLERLAGYEQFF
J gene: TRBJ2-3; V gene: TRBV30; CDR3 protein: CAWIGIAGGAGDTQYF
J gene: TRBJ2-3; V gene: TRBV19; CDR3 protein: CASSRYLRQGRGDTQYF
J gene: TRBJ2-1; V gene: TRBV20-1; CDR3 protein: CSADNPGQQYNEQFF
J gene: TRBJ1-1; V gene: TRBV6-5; CDR3 protein: CASSYGMEVNTEAFF
J gene: TRBJ1-6; V gene: TRBV4-3; CDR3 protein: CASSQEVGTGYSPLHF
J gene: TRBJ2-1; V gene: TRBV20-1; CDR3 protein: CSARPTAAGYNEQFF
J gene: TRBJ2-4; V gene: TRBV2; CDR3 protein: CASRDPLRLAKNIQYF
J gene: TRBJ2-7; V gene: TRBV5-1; CDR3 protein: CASKIGTGTGEQYF
J gene: TRBJ2-1; V gene: TRBV28; CDR3 protein: CASSTHPQGRRGEQFF
J gene: TRBJ2-3; V gene: TRBV2; CDR3 protein: CASTRNVADTQYF
J gene: TRBJ2-3; V gene: TRBV11-2; CDR3 protein: CASSLDLSSGTTDTQYF
J gene: TRBJ2-1; V gene: TRBV6-5; CDR3 protein: CASSYTPYGTLRLQFF
J gene: TRBJ2-7; V gene: TRBV18; CDR3 protein: CASRPAATYEQYF
J gene: TRBJ2-5; V gene: TRBV6-6; CDR3 protein: CASSLGPTQYF
J gene: TRBJ2-3; V gene: TRBV29-1; CDR3 protein: CSVVVAGWDTQYF
J gene: TRBJ1-5; V gene: TRBV15; CDR3 protein: CATSREWAGDQPQHF
J gene: TRBJ2-3; V gene: TRBV20-1; CDR3 protein: CSASSAGGGKDTQYF
J gene: TRBJ2-1; V gene: TRBV10-3; CDR3 protein: CAIRGGGEGNEQFF
J gene: TRBJ2-3; V gene: TRBV27; CDR3 protein: CASSYSTWGDADTQYF
J gene: TRBJ2-7; V gene: TRBV5-1; CDR3 protein: CASSFPEVAGGSSYEQYF
J gene: TRBJ2-3; V gene: TRBV9; CDR3 protein: CASSTSLGDGDTQYF
J gene: TRBJ1-1; V gene: TRBV29-1; CDR3 protein: CSFWGDGHGTEAFF
J gene: TRBJ1-1; V gene: TRBV20-1; CDR3 protein: CSARPQQGSHTEAFF
J gene: TRBJ1-6; V gene: TRBV30; CDR3 protein: CAWRTERVVSPLHF
J gene: TRBJ2-1; V gene: TRBV19; CDR3 protein: CASSRDPRRPQFF
J gene: TRBJ2-1; V gene: TRBV5-1; CDR3 protein: CASSSLGQGTSNEQFF
J gene: TRBJ2-3; V gene: TRBV10-3; CDR3 protein: CAISLAGTDTQYF
J gene: TRBJ1-2; V gene: TRBV30; CDR3 protein: CAWRTSRVDYGYTF
J gene: TRBJ2-5; V gene: TRBV10-3; CDR3 protein: CAIRAAPEYPTQYF
J gene: TRBJ2-1; V gene: TRBV6-2/TRBV6-3; CDR3 protein: CASSNIRRAGNEQFF
J gene: TRBJ2-7; V gene: TRBV12-3/TRBV12-4; CDR3 protein: CASSFQNPTYEQYF
J gene: TRBJ2-5; V gene: TRBV29-1; CDR3 protein: CSVEGLLQETQYF
J gene: TRBJ2-3; V gene: TRBV20-1; CDR3 protein: CSANHLGSAGSADTQYF